This TCR beta chain was sequenced for a study of blood T cell repertoires in COVID-19. Some clones are missing from TCRdb's copy, which holds only in-frame ones; the method was immunoSEQ multiplex PCR. Found here are hundreds of thousands of clones, 87% of them singletons; the top ten hold around 3%. From germline, CDR1 is SQVTM and CDR2 ANQGSEA. V dropped 6 bases and J dropped 6; count of bases not matched to a gene: 5. This CDR3 is built from 13 residues. This sequence was found in a man aged 18 to 29 with active or convalescent COVID-19. Material for sequencing was peripheral blood. The rearrangement links TRBV29-1 to TRBJ1-6; 7 positions match TRBD1. The DNA for the CDR3 is TGCAGCGTCGGCGACAGGGTTAATTCACCCCTCCACTTT. Its translation: CSVGDRVNSPLHF. Looking up the rest from reference TRBV29-1 and TRBJ1-6 gives the full variable domain: SAVISQKPSRDICQRGTSLTIQCQVDSQVTMMFWYRQQPGQSLTLIATANQGSEATYESGFVIDKFPISRPNLTFSTLTVSNMSPEDSSIYLCSVGDRVNSPLHFGNGTRLTVT.